The source of this T cell receptor beta chain is a study of T cells expressing NK-cell markers (dated by TCRdb to the early 2020s). General notes on the study: TCR beta-chain repertoires were profiled in sorted CD3+CD56+NKG2C+, CD3+CD56+NKG2C- and CD3+CD56-NKG2C+ T-cell subsets from several donors. Randomly selected healthy volunteers, three men and five women, were used as the eight sequenced donors. Among the eight sequenced donors, only one was HCMV-seronegative, while the other seven were HCMV-seropositive. Illumina HiSeq 2000/2500, MiSeq or NextSeq was used to sequence libraries as 2 x 150 bp reads.

The instrument was an Illumina HiSeq 2000. The TCR beta cDNA libraries were made using 5'RACE template switching, a step that added both a universal primer site and unique molecular identifiers. cDNA synthesis was primed from the TCR beta constant segment and was followed by two successive PCR amplification steps. The published analysis was carried out like this. MIGEC was used to demultiplex reads and group the reads by UMI, and MiTCR was used to assemble and quantify clonotypes. Only TCR cDNA sequences supported by at least two reads were kept to exclude erroneous sequences. The tcR package was used for downstream repertoire analysis, and clonotypes were matched between fractions using CDR3 nucleotide sequence together with V segment. VDJmatch was used to annotate antigen specificity against VDJdb, with one amino acid substitution allowed in CDR3. Once TCRdb had reprocessed the reads, it stored one entry per CDR3 protein sequence and supplied no DNA. V and J calls and clone size were set by TCRdb, not the authors. The sample has some 140,000 distinct CDR3 sequences on record. Approximately 35% of the sample rests with the top ten.

Paper-wide results and their limitations: Those dominant clonotypes were again the most abundant among CD3+CD56-NKG2C+ cells in a handful of donors, at about 25-65%. Whether the expanded NKG2C-expressing T cell clones were specific for HCMV antigens remained unclear. In 5 to 7 donors, the dominant CD3+CD56+NKG2C+ clonotypes were found to rank among the top 10 CD8+ clonotypes and to make up about 1.0-7.0% of CD8+ T cells.

As concerns this clonotype: Its antigen specificity is not known.

The CDR3 holds 15 amino acids from the cysteine to the phenylalanine. No DNA is listed. From a lookup of the germline V gene, CDR1 and CDR2 are LGHNA and YNFKEQ. HCMV-specific IgG was detected in serum with a commercial ELISA kit to determine HCMV serostatus. Peripheral blood mononuclear cells were isolated from blood by Ficoll density gradient centrifugation. Sequencing used blood T cells: a sorted CD56 or NKG2C T cell subset, CD4+ or CD8+ T cells, or bulk PBMC T cells (not recorded which). In this chain, TRBV4-2 is recombined with TRBJ1-6. This TCR was sampled from a woman aged 45-65 years in good health. Donor details come from another sample of the same person, matched by shared clones. The CDR3 protein: CASSQLGDTGSPLHF.